This T cell receptor beta chain emerged from a study of T cell responses to AZD1222 COVID-19 vaccine. Study-level points and caveats: Spike-wide coverage was observed for vaccine-associated CD4 TCRs, with dominant responses at 160-218 and 743-854. In the spike-specific TCR repertoire, nearly half reportedly target unmutated variant regions. After two AZD1222 doses, spike-specific TCR breadth and depth rose versus day 0.

The CDR3 consists of 14 residues. Germline CDR1 SGHAT, CDR2 FQNNGV. J was trimmed by 6 bases and V by 5 bases; bases with no gene match: 2. Regarding this clone: The antigen remains undetermined.

The method was immunoSEQ multiplex PCR; TCRdb's version includes in-frame clones alone and lacks a portion of them. The table lists roughly 160,000 clones, around nine tenths of them singletons. The chain carries TRBV11-2 and TRBJ1-6; 9 bases match TRBD1. Specimen: peripheral blood, collected on day 0 of AZD1222 vaccination. This clonotype was sampled from an adult in good health. The DNA of the CDR3 is TGTGCCAGCAGCCCGGGACAGGGTAATTCACCCCTCCACTTT. Residues: CASSPGQGNSPLHF.